The next 14 T cell receptor beta chains were all read from a single sample in a study of T cell changes during pregnancy in multiple sclerosis. The protocol was immunoSEQ multiplex PCR, while the TCRdb copy is restricted to in-frame clones and leaves out a portion. The repertoire holds 15,000 or so clones, with 88% as singletons. The sample here was CD8+ T cells from peripheral blood mononuclear cells, taken in the second trimester of pregnancy. The source of these receptors is a female donor in good health, enrolled as a control in a pregnancy study.

The rearrangement links TRBV7-6 to TRBJ2-1, with 7 bases identical to TRBD2. V shed 8 bases, J shed 1 base, and the junction held 8 bases outside the gene matches. Germline-derived CDR1 and CDR2 are SGHVS and FNYEAQ. This CDR3 contains 15 residues. CDR3 in amino acids: CASARWEGSYNEQFF. The CDR3 nucleotides are TGTGCCAGCGCGCGGTGGGAGGGTTCCTACAATGAGCAGTTCTTC.

The chain is built from TRBV4-2 and TRBJ1-5; weak D call: TRBD1 (5 bases). The CDR3 length is 15 residues. CDR1 and CDR2 from the germline V gene are LGHNA and YNFKEQ. With 0 bases removed from V and 9 bases from J, the gap between germline ends came to 15 bases. CDR3 DNA sequence: TGTGCCAGCAGCCAAGATCGGGCAGGGCTGGGGCCCCAGCATTTT. Residues: CASSQDRAGLGPQHF.

The chain employs TRBV19 and TRBJ1-1; D unresolved. CDR1 and CDR2 from the germline V gene are LNHDA and SQIVND (reference sequence). Trimming took 8 bases from V and 2 from J, leaving 18 bases between them. This CDR3 is 15 amino acids long. CDR3 nucleotides: TGTGCCAGTCTGCCTGGAGCACCCGCAAACACTGAAGCTTTCTTT. Residues: CASLPGAPANTEAFF.

V gene TRBV5-1 combines with J gene TRBJ1-2; D ambiguous. The CDR3 extends over 13 amino acids. Trimming removed 6 bases from V and 6 bases from J, with 15 bases in between. The germline gives CDR1 SGHRS, CDR2 YFSETQ. This chain's CDR3 is CASTNPQNDGYTF. DNA of the CDR3: TGCGCCAGCACCAACCCACAGAACGATGGCTACACCTTC.

The V and J genes are TRBV7-9 and TRBJ2-5, with D unresolved. Germline V lookup: CDR1 SEHNR, CDR2 FQNEAQ (reference sequence). V gave up 4 bases and J gave up 0 bases, with 12 bases separating them. There are 15 residues in the CDR3. CDR3 bases: TGTGCCAGCAGCTCGATGCTATTCTACCAAGAGACCCAGTACTTC. It is translated as CASSSMLFYQETQYF.

The rearrangement links TRBV5-6 to TRBJ1-1; no clear D gene. CDR1 is SGHDT and CDR2 is YYEEEE in the germline V gene. V lost 2 bases to trimming and J lost 3 bases, with 11 bases between them. This CDR3 has 14 residues. The CDR3 coding sequence is TGTGCCAGCAGCTTCGGTAGCGGGGACACTGAAGCTTTCTTT. It encodes CASSFGSGDTEAFF.

The chain is built from TRBV5-1 and TRBJ2-1; possibly TRBD1 for D (6 bases). Germline assignment: CDR1 SGHRS and CDR2 YFSETQ. Trimming removed 4 bases from V and 7 bases from J, with 18 bases in between. This CDR3 is built from 15 residues. The CDR3 DNA reads as TGCGCCAGCAGCACCGGGACAACTTTGGGGAATGAGCAGTTCTTC. Translation: CASSTGTTLGNEQFF. Looking up the rest from reference TRBV5-1 and TRBJ2-1 gives the full variable domain: KAGVTQTPRYLIKTRGQQVTLSCSPISGHRSVSWYQQTPGQGLQFLFEYFSETQRNKGNFPGRFSGRQFSNSRSEMNVSTLELGDSALYLCASSTGTTLGNEQFFGPGTRLTVL.

The chain is built from TRBV21-1 and TRBJ2-7; the tabulated D call, TRBD1, remains unverified against the DNA. TRBV21-1 is reported as a pseudogene. This CDR3 is 15 amino acids long. Here the CDR3 DNA reads TGTGCCAGCAGCAAAGCGCTAGGGGGCGGTGGGGAGCAGTACTTC. Protein product: CASSKALGGGGEQYF.

This chain uses TRBV23-1 with TRBJ1-4; no clear D. TRBV23-1 is assigned to the ORF class and has an uncertain function. The ends were cut back, 0 bases at V and 3 bases at J, with 5 bases in the middle. The CDR3 consists of 14 residues. This CDR3 reads CASSQSEANEKLFF. In DNA, the CDR3 is TGCGCCAGCAGTCAATCCGAGGCTAATGAAAAACTGTTTTTT.

V and J are TRBV11-1 and TRBJ2-5; maybe TRBD1 (6 bases). V dropped 4 bases and J dropped 3 bases, with 15 bases sitting between them. Germline V gives CDR1 SGHAT, CDR2 FQDESV (reference sequence). The CDR3 sequence is 15 residues long. CDR3 in DNA: TGTGCCAGCAGCTCTAGGTGGACAGTAAAAGAGACCCAGTACTTC. Translated, it gives CASSSRWTVKETQYF. Looking up the rest from reference TRBV11-1 and TRBJ2-5 gives the full variable domain: EAEVAQSPRYKITEKSQAVAFWCDPISGHATLYWYRQILGQGPELLVQFQDESVVDDSQLPKDRFSAERLKGVDSTLKIQPAELGDSAMYLCASSSRWTVKETQYFGPGTRLLVL.

This chain uses TRBV7-2 with TRBJ2-2; a weak D match, TRBD2 (7 bases). Germline V gives CDR1 SGHTA, CDR2 FQGNSA. The CDR3 is 17 residues long. Trimming took off 5 bases at V and 1 base at J, with 17 bases between the two ends. The CDR3 DNA sequence: TGTGCCAGCAGCCCCCCTAGGGGGGGACTGAACACCGGGGAGCTGTTTTTT. Encoded protein: CASSPPRGGLNTGELFF.

The genes are TRBV4-1 and TRBJ1-5, with 7 bases fitting TRBD1. The V and J ends lost 1 base and 4 bases, in that order; junction bases with no gene match: 4. Germline assignment: CDR1 MGHRA and CDR2 YSYEKL. The CDR3 is 15 residues long. As DNA, the CDR3 is TGCGCCAGCAGCCAAGTTGGCAGGGGGAATCAGCCCCAGCATTTT. This codes for CASSQVGRGNQPQHF.

The chain is built from TRBV27 and TRBJ2-1; TRBD2 is a possible D gene (5 bases). V shed 5 bases and J shed 4 bases, with 9 bases lying between them. The V gene's germline CDR1 is MNHEY and CDR2 SMNVEV (reference sequence). The CDR3 is 13 amino acids. In DNA form, the CDR3 reads TGTGCCAGCAGTATAGGACTTTACAATGAGCAGTTCTTC. This gives the protein CASSIGLYNEQFF.

The V gene is TRBV5-1, the J gene TRBJ2-7, with a tentative D call TRBD2 (6 bases). With 2 bases removed from V and 6 bases from J, the gap between germline ends came to 12 bases. Germline V CDR1 and CDR2: SGHRS, YFSETQ. This CDR3 spans 13 amino acids. This chain's CDR3 is CASSFSGSSEQYF. The CDR3 region has the DNA TGCGCCAGCAGCTTTAGCGGTTCAAGCGAGCAGTACTTC.